This record covers a single T cell receptor beta chain. Its antigen remains unidentified. This entry comes from a study of T cell responses to AZD1222 COVID-19 vaccine. Study-level results: Clonal diversity was possibly underestimated, and white British individuals and females predominated among donors. Nearly half of spike-specific TCRs reportedly target variant regions that are unmutated in the B.1.351 and B.1.1.7 variants.

Repertoires were generated with immunoSEQ multiplex PCR, while TCRdb's copy carries only in-frame clones and drops some. This sample has some 200,000 clones, with approximately 94% found just once. CDR3 length equals 14 residues. V dropped 5 bases and J dropped 1; count of bases not matched to a gene: 4. Per the germline V gene, CDR1 is SNHLY and CDR2 is FYNNEI. This sequence originates from an adult in good health. The source material was peripheral blood, sampled on day 0 of MenACWY control vaccination. V is TRBV2 and J is TRBJ2-5; 7 positions match TRBD1. This chain's CDR3 is CASSHRDSQETQYF. CDR3 DNA: TGTGCCAGCAGTCACCGGGACAGCCAAGAGACCCAGTACTTC.